This T cell receptor beta chain was captured by sequencing in a study of T cell repertoires in cytomegalovirus infection. TCRdb reanalysed the reads using MiXCR and keeps one entry per CDR3 protein. The data show about 55,000 distinct CDR3 sequences, more than 15% seen once. V gave up 5 bases and J gave up 6 bases; unmatched junction bases: 6. The germline gives CDR1 SEHNR, CDR2 FQNEAQ (reference sequence). The CDR3 spans 14 residues. As regards this clonotype: Its matching antigen is unknown.

The clonotype comes from a human donor in good health (CMV status not recorded). Some clones in this sample may be carry-over from other donors' samples. The J gene is TRBJ1-5, the V gene TRBV7-9, with TRBD1 matching over 8 bases. Specimen: CD8+ T cells from cultured PBMCs, collected from culture after CMV antigen stimulation. The CDR3 reads CASSAQGAGQPQHF. In DNA, the CDR3 is TGTGCCAGCAGCGCCCAGGGGGCAGGTCAGCCCCAGCATTTT.